The T cell receptor (beta chain) under discussion was sequenced for a study of T cell responses to AZD1222 COVID-19 vaccine. For this clone: As yet, its antigen is unknown.

The germline gives CDR1 GTSNPN, CDR2 SVGIG (reference sequence). V lost 3 bases to trimming and J lost 4 bases, with 18 bases between them. The CDR3 runs 15 residues. General study points: At study baseline, merely a handful of AZD1222 recipients were seropositive. Spike-spanning, vaccine-associated CD4 TCRs were dominant at 160-218 and 743-854.

Pooling of second doses given at about 4 or about 12 weeks was done. Assay used: immunoSEQ multiplex PCR; TCRdb lists only in-frame clones, some missing. The data show 120,000 or so clones, 85% to 90% seen once. The chain employs TRBV30 and TRBJ1-2; possibly TRBD1 for D (6 bases). The source of this sequence is an adult who received the AZD1222 COVID-19 vaccine. The source material was peripheral blood, sampled 28 days after the second AZD1222 dose. CDR3 nucleotide sequence: TGTGCCTGGAGCCCCCCCGGGGGCGGTAGCTATGGCTACACCTTC. Translated, it gives CAWSPPGGGSYGYTF.